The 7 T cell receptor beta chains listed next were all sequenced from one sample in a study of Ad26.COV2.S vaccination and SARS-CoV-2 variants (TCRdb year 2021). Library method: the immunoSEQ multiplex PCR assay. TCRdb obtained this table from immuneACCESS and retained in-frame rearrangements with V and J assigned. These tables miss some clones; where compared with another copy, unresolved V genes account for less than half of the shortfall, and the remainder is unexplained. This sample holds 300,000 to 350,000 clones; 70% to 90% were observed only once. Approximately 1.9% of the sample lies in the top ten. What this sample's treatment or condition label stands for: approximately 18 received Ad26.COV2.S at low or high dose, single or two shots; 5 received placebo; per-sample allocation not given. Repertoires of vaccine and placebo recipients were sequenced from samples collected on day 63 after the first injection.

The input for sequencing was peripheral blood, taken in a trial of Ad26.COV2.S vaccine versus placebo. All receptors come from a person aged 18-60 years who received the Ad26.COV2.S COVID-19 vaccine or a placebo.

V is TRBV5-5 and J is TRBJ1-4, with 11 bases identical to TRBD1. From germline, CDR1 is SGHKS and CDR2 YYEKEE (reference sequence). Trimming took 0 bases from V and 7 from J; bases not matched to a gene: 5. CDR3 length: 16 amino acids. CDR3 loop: CASSLAGGTGGEKLFF. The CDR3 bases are TGTGCCAGCAGCTTGGCCGGCGGGACAGGGGGTGAAAAACTGTTTTTT.

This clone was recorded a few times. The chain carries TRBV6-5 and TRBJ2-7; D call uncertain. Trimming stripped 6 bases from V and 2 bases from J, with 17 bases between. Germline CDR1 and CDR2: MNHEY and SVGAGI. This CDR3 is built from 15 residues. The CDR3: CASRGTVLPAYEQYF. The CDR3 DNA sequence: TGTGCCAGCAGGGGAACAGTCTTACCGGCCTACGAGCAGTACTTC.

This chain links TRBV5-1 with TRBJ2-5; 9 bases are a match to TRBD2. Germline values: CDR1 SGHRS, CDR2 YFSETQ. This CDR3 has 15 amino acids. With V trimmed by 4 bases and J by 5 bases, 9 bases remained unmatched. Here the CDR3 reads CASSPGTSGSETQYF. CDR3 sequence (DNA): TGCGCCAGCAGCCCGGGCACTAGCGGGTCTGAGACCCAGTACTTC.

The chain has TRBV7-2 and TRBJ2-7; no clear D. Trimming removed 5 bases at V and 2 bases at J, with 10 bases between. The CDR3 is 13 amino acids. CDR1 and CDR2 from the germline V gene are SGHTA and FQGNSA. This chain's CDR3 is CASSLRATYEQYF. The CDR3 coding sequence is TGTGCCAGCAGCCTCCGGGCCACCTACGAGCAGTACTTC.

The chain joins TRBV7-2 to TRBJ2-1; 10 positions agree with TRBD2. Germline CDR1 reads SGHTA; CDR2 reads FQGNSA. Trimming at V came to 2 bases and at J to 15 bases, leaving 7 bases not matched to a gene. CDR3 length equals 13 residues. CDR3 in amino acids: CASSLLAGALSFF. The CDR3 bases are TGTGCCAGCAGCTTACTAGCGGGGGCTCTTTCGTTCTTC.

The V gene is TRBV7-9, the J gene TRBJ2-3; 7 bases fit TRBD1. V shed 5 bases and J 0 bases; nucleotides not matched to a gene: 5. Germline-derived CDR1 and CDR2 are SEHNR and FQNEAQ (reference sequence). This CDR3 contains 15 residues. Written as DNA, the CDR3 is TGTGCCAGCAGCCGTAGGGACAGTAGCACAGATACGCAGTATTTT. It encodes CASSRRDSSTDTQYF.

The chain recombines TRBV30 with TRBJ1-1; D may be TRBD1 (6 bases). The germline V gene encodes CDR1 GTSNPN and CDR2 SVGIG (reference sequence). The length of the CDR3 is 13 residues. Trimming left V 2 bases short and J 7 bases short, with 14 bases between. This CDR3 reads CAWSLKGVNEAFF. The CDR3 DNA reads TGTGCCTGGAGTCTCAAGGGGGTTAATGAAGCTTTCTTT.